Shown below are 22 T cell receptor beta chains from a single sample sequenced in a study of cytomegalovirus exposure and HLA in healthy donors. A multiplex PCR was run with 60 Vbeta primers and 13 Jbeta primers. The data were produced by immunoSEQ multiplex PCR, yet TCRdb's version contains in-frame clones alone and is incomplete. The sample includes over 130,000 clones, more than 75% of them seen just once. The source material was PBMCs. The receptors originated from a man aged 50-59 years in good health and CMV-seronegative.

This rearrangement joins TRBV6-5 to TRBJ1-4, with D uncertain. V gave up 5 bases and J gave up 8 bases, with 15 bases separating them. The CDR3 runs 14 residues. In germline, CDR1 is MNHEY, CDR2 SVGAGI. Here the CDR3 DNA reads TGTGCCAGCAGTCGAGGGAGATTTGGGGAAAAACTGTTTTTT. As protein: CASSRGRFGEKLFF.

The chain is built from TRBV28 and TRBJ1-1; D is unclear. V shed 1 base and J shed 7 bases, with 10 bases lying between them. The CDR3 sequence is 13 residues long. Germline CDR1 and CDR2: MDHEN and SYDVKM. CDR3 DNA: TGTGCCAGCAGTTTATTGGGCTCCGTTGAAGCTTTCTTT. It is translated as CASSLLGSVEAFF.

The chain recombines TRBV5-1 with TRBJ1-1, with 9 bases fitting TRBD1. This CDR3 has 14 residues. J was trimmed by 4 bases and V by 3 bases; bases with no gene match: 4. In germline, CDR1 is SGHRS, CDR2 YFSETQ. Here the CDR3 reads CASSYRGQGTEAFF. CDR3 DNA: TGCGCCAGCAGCTACCGGGGACAGGGCACTGAAGCTTTCTTT.

The rearrangement links TRBV27 to TRBJ2-3, with 10 bases matching TRBD1. Per germline, CDR1 MNHEY and CDR2 SMNVEV (reference sequence). The J segment lost 4 bases and the V segment lost 3 bases, leaving 16 bases of the junction unmatched. This CDR3 has 19 amino acids. CDR3 loop: CASSFGVPGQGFRADTQYF. Written as DNA, the CDR3 is TGTGCCAGCAGTTTTGGCGTCCCGGGACAGGGGTTCAGAGCAGATACGCAGTATTTT.

This chain connects TRBV7-6 to TRBJ2-3, with 8 bases lining up with TRBD2. Germline V lookup: CDR1 SGHVS, CDR2 FNYEAQ. The CDR3 loop spans 17 amino acids. Trimming took 3 bases from V and 4 from J; bases not matched to a gene: 12. DNA of the CDR3: TGTGCCAGCAGCTTGACCGCGCAGCGGGAGCTCCCAGATACGCAGTATTTT. Amino acid sequence: CASSLTAQRELPDTQYF. Variable domain in full (rest from reference TRBV7-6 and TRBJ2-3): GAGVSQSPRYKVTKRGQDVALRCDPISGHVSLYWYRQALGQGPEFLTYFNYEAQQDKSGLPNDRFSAERPEGSISTLTIQRTEQRDSAMYRCASSLTAQRELPDTQYFGPGTRLTVL.

The chain joins TRBV27 to TRBJ2-2; the match to TRBD2 covers 9 bases. The CDR3 totals 16 residues. V lost 6 bases and J lost 5; bases outside the gene matches: 10. Germline V gene data show CDR1 as MNHEY and CDR2 as SMNVEV (reference sequence). In nucleotides, the CDR3 is TGTGCCAGCAGGGCCACCAGCGGGAGGAGAACCGGGGAGCTGTTTTTT. Residues: CASRATSGRRTGELFF.

V is TRBV5-1 and J is TRBJ2-3; tentatively, D is TRBD1 (6 bases). Germline values: CDR1 SGHRS, CDR2 YFSETQ. Trimming took off 6 bases at V and 3 bases at J, with 14 bases between the two ends. The CDR3 extends over 14 amino acids. The CDR3 sequence is CASTTGFQTDTQYF. DNA for the CDR3: TGCGCCAGCACCACAGGGTTCCAAACAGATACGCAGTATTTT. The full variable domain, rest sourced from reference TRBV5-1 and TRBJ2-3, is KAGVTQTPRYLIKTRGQQVTLSCSPISGHRSVSWYQQTPGQGLQFLFEYFSETQRNKGNFPGRFSGRQFSNSRSEMNVSTLELGDSALYLCASTTGFQTDTQYFGPGTRLTVL.

Of note for this clone: This same CDR3 is encoded by further DNA sequences in the sample. The chain has TRBV15 and TRBJ1-2, with a weak D call TRBD1 (5 bases). The CDR3 extends over 14 amino acids. V was cut by 0 bases and J by 2 bases, with 7 bases left in between. Germline CDR1 LNHNV, CDR2 YYDKDF (reference sequence). CDR3 amino acids: CATSRDRGNYGYTF. The CDR3 DNA reads TGTGCCACCAGCAGAGATAGGGGAAACTATGGCTACACCTTC.

In regard to this clone: Germline and junction disagree at one end, which may indicate a read error. The V gene is TRBV27, the J gene TRBJ2-1, with D perhaps TRBD2 (6 bases). Germline-derived CDR1 and CDR2 are MNHEY and SMNVEV (reference sequence). This CDR3 comprises 13 residues. For the CDR3, the DNA is TGTGCCAGCCGTTTGGCGGGACTGGGGGAGCAGTTCTTC. The encoded protein is CASRLAGLGEQFF.

The V gene is TRBV5-1, the J gene TRBJ2-1, with 9 bases identical to TRBD2. Germline lookup yields CDR1 SGHRS and CDR2 YFSETQ. The V and J ends lost 3 bases and 10 bases, in that order; junction bases with no gene match: 2. The CDR3 covers 12 residues. CDR3 protein: CASSYTSGEQFF. The CDR3, as DNA: TGCGCCAGCAGCTATACTAGCGGGGAGCAGTTCTTC.

The genes are TRBV13 and TRBJ1-1, with 9 bases lining up with TRBD1. Trimming cost V 5 bases and J 0 bases; bases outside gene matches: 4. Per germline, CDR1 PRHDT and CDR2 FYEKMQ (reference sequence). CDR3 length: 15 residues. CDR3 sequence reads: CASSGRQGVNTEAFF. The CDR3 DNA follows: TGTGCCAGCAGCGGCCGACAGGGGGTGAACACTGAAGCTTTCTTT.

The genes are TRBV5-1 and TRBJ1-1; TRBD1 agrees at 9 bases. The ends lost 4 bases at V and 5 bases at J; junction bases unmatched: 9. The CDR3 is made up of 15 amino acids. Per germline, CDR1 SGHRS and CDR2 YFSETQ. The CDR3: CASSPSGQGWTEAFF. The DNA of the CDR3 is TGCGCCAGCAGCCCATCGGGACAGGGATGGACTGAAGCTTTCTTT.

V usage is TRBV15 and J usage is TRBJ2-3; D perhaps matches TRBD2 (5 bases). Germline V gene lookup returns CDR1 LNHNV and CDR2 YYDKDF (reference sequence). This CDR3 region has 17 residues. V was pared by 5 bases and J by 1 base, with 19 bases between. The CDR3 nucleotides are TGTGCCACCAGCCCTGCGAATTGGCAGGAGGGCACAGATACGCAGTATTTT. Translation: CATSPANWQEGTDTQYF. Using reference TRBV15 and TRBJ2-3 for the parts outside the CDR3, the full variable domain is DAMVIQNPRYQVTQFGKPVTLSCSQTLNHNVMYWYQQKSSQAPKLLFHYYDKDFNNEADTPDNFQSRRPNTSFCFLDIRSPGLGDTAMYLCATSPANWQEGTDTQYFGPGTRLTVL.

The chain uses TRBV5-4 and TRBJ2-2, with TRBD2 matching 8 bases. The CDR3 consists of 15 residues. Germline CDR1 is SGHNT and CDR2 is YYREEE (reference sequence). J gave up 4 bases and V 4 bases, and 6 bases lay outside the gene matches. The CDR3 DNA reads as TGTGCCAGCAGCCCGGGGGGGGTCGTCACCGGGGAGCTGTTTTTT. Its translation: CASSPGGVVTGELFF.

The CDR3 loop reads CASSVERHGELFF. The CDR3 region has the DNA TGTGCCAGCAGCGTAGAACGACACGGGGAGCTGTTTTTT. This chain links TRBV9 with TRBJ2-2; no reliable D call. This CDR3 is built from 13 residues. Trimming pared 0 bases from V and 7 bases from J, leaving 7 bases between. The germline gives CDR1 SGDLS, CDR2 YYNGEE.

The gene calls are TRBV9 and TRBJ2-7; weak D call: TRBD1 (5 bases). The V end lost 0 bases, the J end lost 2 bases, and 15 bases lay between the germline ends. The CDR3 is 16 amino acids. CDR1 and CDR2 from the germline V gene are SGDLS and YYNGEE. CDR3 nucleotides: TGTGCCAGCAGCGTAGATTTCAGGGCACGGGCCTACGAGCAGTACTTC. Translated, it gives CASSVDFRARAYEQYF.

CDR3 bases: TGTGCCAGCAGCTTGAAAACAGGGAACTATGGCTACACCTTC. It yields the protein CASSLKTGNYGYTF. The chain carries TRBV5-4 and TRBJ1-2, with D perhaps matching TRBD1 (6 bases). V was pared by 1 base and J by 2 bases, with 9 bases between. This CDR3 region has 14 residues. CDR1 is SGHNT, CDR2 YYREEE, per germline (reference sequence).

The rearrangement links TRBV30 to TRBJ1-4, with D perhaps TRBD1 (6 bases). CDR3 length equals 14 residues. Germline-derived CDR1 and CDR2 are GTSNPN and SVGIG (reference sequence). Between the trimmed V and J ends, which lost 3 bases and 3 bases, there was a span of 11 bases. The CDR3 protein is CAWSLQGANEKLFF. In DNA form, the CDR3 reads TGTGCCTGGAGCCTACAGGGTGCTAATGAAAAACTGTTTTTT.

The chain is built from TRBV7-9 and TRBJ1-1; D not certain. This CDR3 comprises 14 residues. Germline V lookup: CDR1 SEHNR, CDR2 FQNEAQ (reference sequence). With 7 bases removed from V and 4 bases from J, the gap between germline ends came to 16 bases. The CDR3: CASTLGGLGTEAFF. CDR3 nucleotide sequence: TGTGCCAGCACCTTGGGAGGGTTGGGCACTGAAGCTTTCTTT.

The CDR3 loop is CASSSPGQRSSGANVLTF. The CDR3 DNA reads as TGTGCCAGCAGTTCTCCGGGACAAAGAAGCTCTGGGGCCAACGTCCTGACTTTC. The chain links TRBV28 to TRBJ2-6; possibly TRBD1 for D (6 bases). The length of the CDR3 is 18 residues. Germline V lookup: CDR1 MDHEN, CDR2 SYDVKM. The V end lost 4 bases, the J end lost 0 bases, and 16 bases lay between the germline ends.

In this sample, this clone turned up a few times. The chain recombines TRBV29-1 with TRBJ2-7; D remains ambiguous. The CDR3 extends over 11 amino acids. V gave up 4 bases and J gave up 4 bases, with 8 bases separating them. Germline CDR1 reads SQVTM; CDR2 reads ANQGSEA. The CDR3 coding sequence is TGCAGCGTTGGCACTAATTACGAGCAGTACTTC. It codes for CSVGTNYEQYF.

The DNA for the CDR3 is TGTGCCAGTAGTATTGGCAGATACGCAACTAATGAAAAACTGTTTTTT. Amino acid sequence: CASSIGRYATNEKLFF. The rearrangement joins TRBV19 to TRBJ1-4; no clear D. V dropped 3 bases and J dropped 0 bases, with 11 bases sitting between them. Germline loops: CDR1 LNHDA, CDR2 SQIVND (reference sequence). The CDR3 spans 16 residues.